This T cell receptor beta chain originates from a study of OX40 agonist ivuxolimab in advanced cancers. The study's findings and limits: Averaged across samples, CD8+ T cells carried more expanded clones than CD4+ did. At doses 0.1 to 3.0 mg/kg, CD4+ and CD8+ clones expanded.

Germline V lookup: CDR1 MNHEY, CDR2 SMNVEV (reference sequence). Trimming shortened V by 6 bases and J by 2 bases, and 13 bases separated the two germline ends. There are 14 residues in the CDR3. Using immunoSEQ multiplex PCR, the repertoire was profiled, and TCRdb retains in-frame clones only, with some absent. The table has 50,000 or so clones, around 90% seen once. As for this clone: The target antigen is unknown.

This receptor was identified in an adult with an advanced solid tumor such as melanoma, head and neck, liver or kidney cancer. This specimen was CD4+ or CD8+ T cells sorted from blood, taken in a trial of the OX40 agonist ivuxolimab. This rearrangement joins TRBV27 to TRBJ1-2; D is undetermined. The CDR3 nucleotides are TGTGCCAGCAGCGTCCACTCGGGGAACTATGGCTACACCTTC. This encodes CASSVHSGNYGYTF.